The source of this T cell receptor beta chain is a study of regulatory T cells in long-lasting Graves disease. Study-level points and caveats: Because few samples were included, accuracy may have been lower. The persistent group shared around 2,600 public clonotypes, more than the 950 to 1,000 shared by new patients. Persistent-disease Graves' patients showed less TCR diversity than new cases.

The authors built TCR beta libraries using iRepertoire HTBI primers and Arm-PCR of CDR3 regions. Via MiXCR, TCRdb re-called the multiplex PCR reads, giving one row per CDR3 protein. Found here are approximately 500,000 distinct CDR3 sequences, 20% to 25% of them singletons; the top ten hold approximately 6.4%. This CDR3 has 14 amino acids. With 6 bases clipped from V and 5 bases from J, the junction kept 7 bases outside the gene matches. Time point described: persistent/refractory GD, antithyroid drugs over 5 years with positive TRAb. PBMC-extracted RNA yielded the TCR library. EDTA tubes held 8 to 10 milliliters of peripheral blood from each patient. In this sample, this clonotype turned up many times. The antigen remains undetermined.

The TCR comes from a female donor with Graves disease. The rearrangement uses TRBV12-3 or TRBV12-4 and TRBJ2-5; 9 bases line up with TRBD1. Sequencing used peripheral blood mononuclear cells (PBMCs), obtained when the disease was refractory, from a patient treated with antithyroid drugs. The CDR3: CASSPGTGLETQYF. The CDR3, as DNA: TGTGCCAGCAGCCCCGGGACAGGGTTGGAGACCCAGTACTTC.